The rows below give T cell receptor beta chains drawn from one sample of a study of CD8+ T cells in alopecia areata. Profiled with immunoSEQ multiplex PCR; TCRdb holds only in-frame clones, not every one. In the table there are some 200,000 clones, about 57% of which are singletons. This sample comprised CD4+ T cells sorted from blood, obtained at week 4, from a patient treated with tofacitinib. Source of these receptors: a human donor with alopecia areata. Both conserved end residues are part of each CDR3. The D gene is left open where the match is weak. Some rows mark clone size as missing; the rest say once, few, many or name a class of expanded clone.

>TRBJ2-2|few|TRBV5-1|NA
CASSFAEYGGELFF
TGCGCCAGCAGCTTCGCCGAATACGGCGGGGAGCTGTTTTTT
>TRBJ2-1|NA|TRBV29-1|NA
CSVERDTSYNEQFF
TGCAGCGTGGAACGAGACACCTCCTACAATGAGCAGTTCTTC
>TRBJ2-1|NA|TRBV5-1|TRBD1
CASTEMAGGEQFF
TGCGCCAGCACGGAAATGGCAGGGGGCGAGCAGTTCTTC
>TRBJ1-6|NA|TRBV7-2|NA
CASSSRQTNSPLHF
TGTGCCAGCAGCTCCAGACAGACAAATTCACCCCTCCACTTT
>TRBJ2-5|NA|TRBV9|NA
CASSVGRGRDQETQYF
TGTGCCAGCAGCGTAGGACGTGGCAGGGACCAAGAGACCCAGTACTTC
>TRBJ1-1|NA|TRBV4-3|NA
CASSQDWSSGAFF
TGCGCCAGCAGCCAAGATTGGTCGAGCGGAGCTTTCTTT
>TRBJ2-7|NA|TRBV10-3|TRBD1
CAISESQGASYEQYF
TGTGCCATCAGTGAGTCTCAGGGGGCGAGCTACGAGCAGTACTTC
>TRBJ1-2|NA|TRBV30|TRBD1
CAWRGKGASLYGYTF
TGTGCCTGGAGAGGAAAGGGGGCTTCCCTCTATGGCTACACCTTC
>TRBJ1-1|NA|TRBV5-6|TRBD1
CASSRDRVSTEAFF
TGTGCCAGCAGCCGGGACAGGGTTAGCACTGAAGCTTTCTTT
>TRBJ1-2|once|TRBV4-3|NA
CAPPAGRRNGYGYTF
TGCGCCCCTCCAGCCGGGAGGAGGAATGGCTATGGCTACACCTTC
>TRBJ1-2|few|TRBV5-6|NA
CASSSVAGAGYTF
TGTGCCAGCAGCTCGGTCGCGGGGGCTGGCTACACCTTC
>TRBJ2-2|NA|TRBV5-1|NA
CASSLAKGAGELFF
TGCGCCAGCAGCTTGGCCAAGGGAGCCGGGGAGCTGTTTTTT
>TRBJ2-7|NA|TRBV7-2|NA
CASSPGVGAEQYF
TGTGCCAGCAGCCCCGGGGTCGGGGCCGAGCAGTACTTC
>TRBJ1-1|few|TRBV30|TRBD1
CAWGQGGTEAFF
TGTGCCTGGGGACAGGGTGGGACTGAAGCTTTCTTT
>TRBJ1-1|NA|TRBV30|NA
CALAPRGSAFF
TGTGCCTTGGCCCCCCGAGGATCAGCTTTCTTT
>TRBJ1-1|once|TRBV27|NA
CASSVVQGDTEAFF
TGTGCCAGCAGTGTGGTCCAGGGAGACACTGAAGCTTTCTTT
>TRBJ2-7|NA|TRBV9|TRBD1
CASSVDVGQGVYEQYF
TGTGCCAGCAGCGTAGATGTGGGACAGGGGGTCTACGAGCAGTACTTC
>TRBJ2-7|NA|TRBV11-3|NA
CASGPLFQGGYEQYF
TGTGCCAGCGGACCTCTATTCCAGGGAGGCTACGAGCAGTACTTC
>TRBJ2-6|NA|TRBV5-1|NA
CASSLEAMGANVLTF
TGCGCCAGCAGCCTAGAGGCCATGGGGGCCAACGTCCTGACTTTC
>TRBJ2-7|few|TRBV5-1|NA
CASSRTAGTSSYEQYF
TGCGCCAGCAGCCGGACAGCCGGGACAAGCTCCTACGAGCAGTACTTC
>TRBJ2-5|few|TRBV29-1|NA
CSAWRFETQYF
TGCAGCGCTTGGAGGTTCGAGACCCAGTACTTC
>TRBJ2-3|few|TRBV23-1|NA
CASSRQTDTQYF
TGCGCCAGCAGTCGACAGACAGATACGCAGTATTTT
>TRBJ2-5|few|TRBV14|NA
CASSQGWAGQETQYF
TGTGCCAGCAGCCAAGGGTGGGCAGGCCAAGAGACCCAGTACTTC
>TRBJ1-2|NA|TRBV4-3|TRBD1
CASSRDRGNSNYGYTF
TGCGCCAGCAGCCGGGACAGGGGGAACTCTAACTATGGCTACACCTTC
>TRBJ1-6|NA|TRBV7-2|NA
CASSLEGWPNSPLHF
TGTGCCAGCAGCTTAGAAGGGTGGCCGAATTCACCCCTCCACTTT
>TRBJ2-5|NA|TRBV21-1|NA
CASSYDSLRGTQYF
TGTGCCAGCAGCTATGACTCCCTAAGGGGAACCCAGTACTTC
>TRBJ1-6|NA|TRBV25-1|NA
CASTPSGSWNSPLHF
TGTGCCAGCACTCCCTCGGGGAGTTGGAATTCACCCCTCCACTTT
>TRBJ2-7|few|TRBV7-2|NA
CASRAGPPGVSEQYF
TGTGCCAGCAGAGCCGGGCCCCCTGGAGTTTCCGAGCAGTACTTC
>TRBJ1-2|NA|TRBV5-1|NA
CASSLDPRGTYGYTF
TGCGCCAGCAGCTTGGACCCTAGGGGAACTTATGGCTACACCTTC
>TRBJ2-7|few|TRBV18|NA
CASSPNGQGIDAQYF
TGTGCCAGCTCACCTAACGGCCAGGGAATAGATGCGCAGTACTTC
>TRBJ2-7|few|TRBV9|NA
CASSPGGRGPPYEQYF
TGTGCCAGCAGCCCCGGGGGGCGGGGGCCGCCCTACGAGCAGTACTTC
>TRBJ1-2|NA|TRBV29-1|NA
CSAEGIARDGYTF
TGCAGCGCCGAGGGGATAGCTAGAGATGGCTACACCTTC
>TRBJ2-2|few|TRBV30|NA
CAWSAQTAGELFF
TGTGCCTGGAGTGCCCAGACCGCCGGGGAGCTGTTTTTT
>TRBJ1-1|NA|TRBV30|NA
CACPRYRDGGEAFF
TGTGCCTGCCCCCGCTACAGGGACGGTGGTGAAGCTTTCTTT
>TRBJ1-2|NA|TRBV25-1|NA
CASSESGINYGYTF
TGTGCCAGCAGTGAATCGGGGATTAACTATGGCTACACCTTC
>TRBJ2-3|NA|TRBV29-1|NA
CSVDEVPTDTQYF
TGCAGCGTTGATGAGGTCCCCACAGATACGCAGTATTTT
>TRBJ2-7|few|TRBV11-3|NA
CASSSSPDSNEQYF
TGTGCCAGCAGCTCCTCTCCGGACAGTAACGAGCAGTACTTC
>TRBJ1-2|few|TRBV19|NA
CASWGDGYTF
TGTGCCAGCTGGGGGGATGGCTACACCTTC
>TRBJ1-4|NA|TRBV5-1|NA
CASSLGVSEKLFF
TGCGCCAGCAGCTTGGGGGTTTCCGAAAAACTGTTTTTT
>TRBJ2-3|many|TRBV2|NA
CASKPGDTQYF
TGTGCCAGCAAACCGGGCGATACGCAGTATTTT
>TRBJ2-3|NA|TRBV4-3|TRBD2
CASSRAGPYLADTQYF
TGCGCCAGCAGCCGAGCGGGGCCGTACCTAGCTGATACGCAGTATTTT
>TRBJ2-7|few|TRBV11-3|NA
CASSFSSYEQYF
TGTGCCAGCAGCTTCAGCAGCTACGAGCAGTACTTC
>TRBJ1-1|once|TRBV7-2|NA
CASSLWEQGTEAFF
TGTGCCAGCAGCTTATGGGAACAGGGAACTGAAGCTTTCTTT
>TRBJ1-6|NA|TRBV7-2|NA
CASSLRHNSPLHF
TGTGCCAGCAGCTTACGCCATAATTCACCCCTCCACTTT
>TRBJ1-4|NA|TRBV30|NA
CAWSRSGGDEKLFF
TGTGCCTGGAGTCGGAGTGGAGGGGATGAAAAACTGTTTTTT
>TRBJ1-4|few|TRBV4-3|NA
CASSQFLSVNEKLFF
TGCGCCAGCAGCCAGTTTTTGTCAGTGAATGAAAAACTGTTTTTT